A single sample gave rise to the 24 T cell receptor beta chains below, sequenced in a study of T cells expressing NK-cell markers. No DNA is given; TCRdb re-called the 5' RACE reads and lists each CDR3 protein once. Its listing shows approximately 150,000 distinct CDR3 sequences. The sequenced sample consisted of blood T cells: a sorted CD56 or NKG2C T cell subset, CD4+ or CD8+ T cells, or bulk PBMC T cells (not recorded which). These receptors were obtained from a woman aged 18-70 years in good health.

The genes are TRBV27 and TRBJ2-7; no DNA is available, so the TRBD2 call from TCRdb remains unchecked. The CDR3 has 17 amino acids. Germline V gene sequence: CDR1 MNHEY, CDR2 SMNVEV (reference sequence). The CDR3 protein is CASTSGGAGGRGYEQYF.

The chain couples TRBV5-1 to TRBJ2-7; no DNA is available, so the TRBD1 call from TCRdb remains unchecked. The CDR3 length is 14 residues. Germline CDR1 and CDR2: SGHRS and YFSETQ. CDR3 loop: CASSSPDRTYEQYF. The complete variable domain, with remaining parts taken from reference TRBV5-1 and TRBJ2-7, reads KAGVTQTPRYLIKTRGQQVTLSCSPISGHRSVSWYQQTPGQGLQFLFEYFSETQRNKGNFPGRFSGRQFSNSRSEMNVSTLELGDSALYLCASSSPDRTYEQYFGPGTRLTVT.

This chain connects TRBV19 to TRBJ2-1; TCRdb's D gene call, TRBD2, goes unchecked for lack of DNA. Germline CDR1 is LNHDA and CDR2 is SQIVND (reference sequence). The CDR3 is 16 amino acids. CDR3 sequence: CASSALLAGGNNEQFF.

This sequence joins TRBV5-1 and TRBJ2-7; without DNA, the TCRdb call of TRBD2 cannot be checked. This CDR3 region has 18 residues. CDR1 is SGHRS and CDR2 is YFSETQ in the germline V gene. The CDR3 loop reads CASTQGPSTPFVSYEQYF. The full variable domain, its missing parts supplied by reference TRBV5-1 and TRBJ2-7, is KAGVTQTPRYLIKTRGQQVTLSCSPISGHRSVSWYQQTPGQGLQFLFEYFSETQRNKGNFPGRFSGRQFSNSRSEMNVSTLELGDSALYLCASTQGPSTPFVSYEQYFGPGTRLTVT.

V is TRBV7-8 and J is TRBJ2-5; TCRdb's D call, TRBD1, is unchecked because there is no DNA. Germline V CDR1 and CDR2: SGHVS, FQNEAQ. CDR3 size: 13 residues. CDR3: CASSRGQEETQYF.

The gene calls are TRBV20-1 and TRBJ1-1; TCRdb reports TRBD1, a call that lacks DNA to check it against. CDR3 length equals 12 residues. CDR1 and CDR2 (germline): DFQATT, SNEGSKA (reference sequence). The CDR3: CSVATGDSEAFF.

The J gene is TRBJ2-5, the V gene TRBV4-2; there is no DNA to check the TCRdb D call of TRBD2. Germline V CDR1 and CDR2: LGHNA, YNFKEQ. The CDR3 extends over 15 amino acids. The CDR3 loop reads CASSQGTSHQETQYF.

This chain uses TRBV28 with TRBJ2-7; TCRdb gives TRBD1 as the D gene, but with no DNA this cannot be confirmed. The CDR3 extends over 15 amino acids. CDR1 is MDHEN, CDR2 SYDVKM, per germline. This CDR3 reads CASTPFAGGIYEQYF.

V is TRBV7-2 and J is TRBJ2-3. The CDR3 has 15 residues. Germline loops: CDR1 SGHTA, CDR2 FQGNSA. This chain's CDR3 is CASTQPPTTWDTQYF. Filled out from reference TRBV7-2 and TRBJ2-3, the complete variable domain reads GAGVSQSPSNKVTEKGKDVELRCDPISGHTALYWYRQSLGQGLEFLIYFQGNSAPDKSGLPSDRFSAERTGGSVSTLTIQRTQQEDSAVYLCASTQPPTTWDTQYFGPGTRLTVL.

This sequence joins TRBV5-1 and TRBJ1-4; absent DNA, TCRdb's TRBD1 call cannot be checked. The V gene's germline CDR1 is SGHRS and CDR2 YFSETQ. The CDR3 totals 16 residues. This CDR3 is CASSWGMQGASEKLFF. The entire variable domain, with the rest obtained from reference TRBV5-1 and TRBJ1-4, is as follows: KAGVTQTPRYLIKTRGQQVTLSCSPISGHRSVSWYQQTPGQGLQFLFEYFSETQRNKGNFPGRFSGRQFSNSRSEMNVSTLELGDSALYLCASSWGMQGASEKLFFGSGTQLSVL.

J is TRBJ2-1 and V is TRBV21-1; absent DNA, TCRdb's TRBD1 call cannot be checked. TRBV21-1 is a known pseudogene. This CDR3 has 18 residues. The CDR3 protein is CASSKPQGGGLPYNEQFF.

The chain combines TRBV20-1 with TRBJ2-1; TCRdb lists TRBD2, though no DNA is available to test this call. CDR1 is DFQATT and CDR2 is SNEGSKA in the germline V gene (reference sequence). The CDR3 covers 16 residues. The CDR3 region is CSARLSGGSSYNEQFF.

This CDR3 reads CASSLAGGGTSETQYF. This chain uses TRBV5-1 with TRBJ2-5; TCRdb returns TRBD1, unconfirmable since there is no DNA. This CDR3 comprises 16 residues. Germline CDR1 is SGHRS and CDR2 is YFSETQ.

This CDR3 reads CASSSQGFDTEAFF. This chain connects TRBV7-9 to TRBJ1-1; the D call of TRBD1 rests on TCRdb alone, since no DNA is present to check it. The CDR3 contains 14 residues. Germline V gene data show CDR1 as SEHNR and CDR2 as FQNEAQ (reference sequence).

The V and J genes are TRBV20-1 and TRBJ2-1; no DNA is available, so the TRBD1 call from TCRdb remains unchecked. The CDR3 runs 13 residues. Looked up from germline, CDR1 is DFQATT and CDR2 is SNEGSKA (reference sequence). The CDR3 sequence is CSASGQGRDEQFF.

The chain uses TRBV11-2 and TRBJ2-7; the D call from TCRdb, TRBD1, cannot be confirmed without DNA. Germline lookup yields CDR1 SGHAT and CDR2 FQNNGV. The CDR3 has 14 amino acids. The CDR3 here is CASSLGQGVYEQYF.

The rearrangement links TRBV12-3 or TRBV12-4 to TRBJ2-1; TCRdb names TRBD2, which stays unverified in the absence of DNA. The length of the CDR3 is 16 residues. The CDR3 is CASSSRTSGSVGAQFF.

V gene TRBV5-1 combines with J gene TRBJ2-1; TCRdb proposes TRBD1, but this gene call is untestable without DNA. CDR1 and CDR2 from the germline V gene are SGHRS and YFSETQ. This CDR3 has 15 amino acids. The CDR3 loop reads CASSLNGGSFNEQFF. Full variable domain (remainder filled in from reference TRBV5-1 and TRBJ2-1): KAGVTQTPRYLIKTRGQQVTLSCSPISGHRSVSWYQQTPGQGLQFLFEYFSETQRNKGNFPGRFSGRQFSNSRSEMNVSTLELGDSALYLCASSLNGGSFNEQFFGPGTRLTVL.

V and J are TRBV5-1 and TRBJ1-1. CDR1 is SGHRS, CDR2 YFSETQ, per germline. The CDR3 loop spans 16 amino acids. CDR3 region: CASSLAPADLNTEAFF.

The chain recombines TRBV5-1 with TRBJ2-1; checking the TCRdb D call of TRBD1 is not possible without DNA. There are 14 residues in the CDR3. Germline lookup yields CDR1 SGHRS and CDR2 YFSETQ. This CDR3 is CASSLGEPLDEQFF.

CDR3 residues: CASSELGAGELFF. This sequence joins TRBV6-1 and TRBJ2-2; lacking DNA, the TRBD1 call made by TCRdb goes unchecked. The CDR3 covers 13 residues. Germline assignment: CDR1 MNHNS and CDR2 SASEGT.

The chain is built from TRBV7-3 and TRBJ2-1; TCRdb returns TRBD1, unconfirmable since there is no DNA. Germline-derived CDR1 and CDR2 are SGHTA and FQGTGA. The CDR3 totals 15 residues. This chain's CDR3 is CASSLSGGGNNEQFF.

This chain joins TRBV12-3 or TRBV12-4 and TRBJ2-7. The CDR3 length is 13 residues. The CDR3 spells CASSTTSSYEQYF.

V usage is TRBV18 and J usage is TRBJ2-7; TCRdb reports TRBD1, a call that lacks DNA to check it against. Germline V gene lookup returns CDR1 KGHSH and CDR2 LQKENI. The length of the CDR3 is 14 residues. The chain's CDR3 is CASSQTTGNYEQYF.